This entry is about one TCR beta chain. The data belong to a study of blood T cell repertoires in COVID-19. Across the whole study: The United States, Italy and Spain supplied acute and convalescent COVID-19 samples.

Trimming pared 5 bases from V and 6 bases from J, leaving 16 bases between. Germline V gene data show CDR1 as MDHEN and CDR2 as SYDVKM. This CDR3 contains 15 residues. Under the authors' procedure: How many nucleated cells were present was estimated from reference gene primer amplification. The method was immunoSEQ multiplex PCR; TCRdb's version includes in-frame clones alone and lacks a portion of them. V, J and clone size reflect that table, while D and trimming were determined from the DNA. This sample has approximately 220,000 clones, with 80% found just once. What was sequenced was PBMCs or T cells enriched from blood (not recorded which). The chain is built from TRBV28 and TRBJ2-2, with a possible D match to TRBD1 (5 bases). This clonotype was sampled from a middle-aged woman with acute COVID-19. The CDR3 coding sequence is TGTGCCAGCAGTCTCCATAGACAGTTCCCCGGGGAGCTGTTTTTT. This encodes CASSLHRQFPGELFF.